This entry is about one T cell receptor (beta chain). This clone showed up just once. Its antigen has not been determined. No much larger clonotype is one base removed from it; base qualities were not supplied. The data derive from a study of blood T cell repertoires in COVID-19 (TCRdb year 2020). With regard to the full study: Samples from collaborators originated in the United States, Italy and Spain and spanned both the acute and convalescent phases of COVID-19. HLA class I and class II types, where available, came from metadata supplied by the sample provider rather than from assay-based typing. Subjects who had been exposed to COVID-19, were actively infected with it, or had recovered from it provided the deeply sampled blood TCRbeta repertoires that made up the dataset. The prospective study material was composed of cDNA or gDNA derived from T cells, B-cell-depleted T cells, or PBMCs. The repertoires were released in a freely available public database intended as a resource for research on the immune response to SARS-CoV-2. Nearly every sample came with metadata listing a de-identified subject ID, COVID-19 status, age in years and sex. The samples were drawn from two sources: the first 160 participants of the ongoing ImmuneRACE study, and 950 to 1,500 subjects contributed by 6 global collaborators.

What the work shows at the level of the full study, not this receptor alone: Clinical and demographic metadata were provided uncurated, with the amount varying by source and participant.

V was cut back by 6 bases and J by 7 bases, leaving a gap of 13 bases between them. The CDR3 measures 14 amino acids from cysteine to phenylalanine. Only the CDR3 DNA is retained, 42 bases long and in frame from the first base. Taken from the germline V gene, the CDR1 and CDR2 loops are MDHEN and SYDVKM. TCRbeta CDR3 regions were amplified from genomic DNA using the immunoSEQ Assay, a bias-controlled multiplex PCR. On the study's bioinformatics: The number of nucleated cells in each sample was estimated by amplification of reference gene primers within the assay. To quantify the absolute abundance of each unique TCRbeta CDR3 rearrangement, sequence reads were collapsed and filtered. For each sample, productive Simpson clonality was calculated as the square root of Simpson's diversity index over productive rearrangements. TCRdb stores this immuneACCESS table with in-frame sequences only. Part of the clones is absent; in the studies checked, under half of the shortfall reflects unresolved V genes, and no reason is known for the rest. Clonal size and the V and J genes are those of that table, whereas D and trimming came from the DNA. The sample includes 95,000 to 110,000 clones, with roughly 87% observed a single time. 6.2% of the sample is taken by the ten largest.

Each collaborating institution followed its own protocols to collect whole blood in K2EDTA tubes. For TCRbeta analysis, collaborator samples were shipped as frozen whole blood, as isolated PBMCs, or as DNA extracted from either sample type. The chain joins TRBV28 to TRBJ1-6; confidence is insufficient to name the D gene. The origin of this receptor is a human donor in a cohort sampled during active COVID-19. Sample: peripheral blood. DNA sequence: TGTGCCAGCAGCCTAACCCACAGAAATTCACCCCTCCACTTT. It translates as CASSLTHRNSPLHF.